A single sample is the source of the 20 T cell receptor beta chains below, sequenced in a study of T cells after yellow fever vaccination. TCRdb independently ran MiXCR on the 5' RACE reads; one entry per CDR3 protein. The table has 120,000 or so distinct CDR3 sequences, approximately 16% seen once. The sequencing here drew on CD8+ T cells sorted from PBMCs, taken 5 days after the yellow fever booster vaccination. The origin of the receptors is a man aged 18 to 29 who received the YFV17D yellow fever vaccine.

The genes are TRBV27 and TRBJ2-1; D is undetermined. Germline V gene data show CDR1 as MNHEY and CDR2 as SMNVEV (reference sequence). The V end lost 0 bases, the J end lost 3 bases, and 6 bases lay between the germline ends. CDR3 size: 14 residues. CDR3 sequence (DNA): TGTGCCAGCAGTTTATCTTCCCACTACAATGAGCAGTTCTTC. Translated, it gives CASSLSSHYNEQFF.

This clonotype has only a few counts. This chain joins TRBV4-1 and TRBJ1-1, with D unclear. CDR1 is MGHRA, CDR2 YSYEKL, per germline. Trimming took off 2 bases at V and 6 bases at J, with 13 bases between the two ends. This CDR3 has 14 amino acids. CDR3 sequence (DNA): TGCGCCAGCAGCCAATTTCCCGCTGGGGCTGAAGCTTTCTTT. Translating it yields CASSQFPAGAEAFF.

In its sample, this clonotype was seen a few times. The chain carries TRBV6-5 and TRBJ2-3; weak D call: TRBD1 (5 bases). The CDR3 is made up of 17 amino acids. Per the germline V gene, CDR1 is MNHEY and CDR2 is SVGAGI. Trimming shortened V by 4 bases and J by 0 bases, and 17 bases separated the two germline ends. The CDR3 sequence is CASSLETEASSTDTQYF. The DNA of the CDR3 is TGTGCCAGCAGTTTAGAGACAGAAGCTTCTAGCACAGATACGCAGTATTTT.

The sample holds many counts of this clonotype. V and J are TRBV7-2 and TRBJ1-5; D is undetermined. The CDR3 runs to 15 residues. V dropped 1 base and J dropped 0 bases, with 7 bases sitting between them. Germline assignment: CDR1 SGHTA and CDR2 FQGNSA. In nucleotides, the CDR3 is TGTGCCAGCAGCTTAGTCCCAAATAGCAATCAGCCCCAGCATTTT. Protein product: CASSLVPNSNQPQHF.

The chain carries TRBV20-1 and TRBJ2-3; 8 nucleotides match TRBD2. The CDR3 totals 16 residues. Germline assignment: CDR1 DFQATT and CDR2 SNEGSKA (reference sequence). V trimming: 1 base; J trimming: 7 bases; junction bases outside the gene matches: 13. In DNA, the CDR3 is TGCAGTGCTAGAGGGGTGCGGGGGGTGTTCGTGAATACGCAGTATTTT. Its protein product is CSARGVRGVFVNTQYF.

This clonotype was observed a handful of times. The rearrangement joins TRBV9 to TRBJ1-5; perhaps TRBD1 as D (6 bases). With 3 bases removed from V and 3 bases from J, the gap between germline ends came to 13 bases. Germline loops: CDR1 SGDLS, CDR2 YYNGEE. The CDR3 runs to 15 residues. The CDR3 bases are TGTGCCAGCAGCGCCGACGGGGGGCCCAATCAGCCCCAGCATTTT. Protein: CASSADGGPNQPQHF.

The chain carries TRBV7-6 and TRBJ1-4, with D possibly TRBD1 on 6 matching bases. V lost 5 bases and J 4 bases, leaving 11 bases between the germline ends. The CDR3 sequence is 14 residues long. Germline V gene sequence: CDR1 SGHVS, CDR2 FNYEAQ. CDR3 in amino acids: CASSVGTFNEKLFF. For the CDR3, the DNA is TGTGCCAGCAGCGTCGGGACATTTAATGAAAAACTGTTTTTT.

This chain links TRBV11-2 with TRBJ2-2; D gene ambiguous. The V and J ends lost 2 bases and 1 base respectively, with 14 bases between them. This CDR3 contains 17 residues. CDR1 and CDR2 (germline): SGHAT, FQNNGV. The CDR3, as DNA: TGTGCCAGCAGCTTAAATTCGGCAGAAGTGAACACCGGGGAGCTGTTTTTT. As protein: CASSLNSAEVNTGELFF.

This clonotype was observed at least ten times. The rearrangement joins TRBV20-1 to TRBJ1-5; no definite D call. From germline, CDR1 is DFQATT and CDR2 SNEGSKA (reference sequence). Trimming took off 2 bases at V and 2 bases at J, with 4 bases between the two ends. The CDR3 is 12 residues long. For the CDR3, the DNA is TGCAGTGCTAGACAGGGCAATCAGCCCCAGCATTTT. The encoded protein is CSARQGNQPQHF.

This clonotype has just a few counts. The chain links TRBV12-3 or TRBV12-4 to TRBJ1-3; D is possibly TRBD1 (5 bases). CDR3 length equals 13 residues. V was cut by 8 bases and J by 0 bases, with 8 bases left in between. CDR3 sequence reads: CASEGSSGNTIYF. For the CDR3, the DNA is TGTGCCAGCGAGGGGAGCTCTGGAAACACCATATATTTT.

This clonotype was recorded a few times. The V call is TRBV27, the J call TRBJ2-1; D could derive from TRBD1 or TRBD2 (5 bases each). CDR3 length: 14 amino acids. The V and J ends lost 8 bases and 3 bases respectively, with 14 bases between them. Germline V gene sequence: CDR1 MNHEY, CDR2 SMNVEV (reference sequence). The CDR3 DNA is TGTGCCAGCGGAATCGGGACGTACTACAATGAGCAGTTCTTC. Translating it yields CASGIGTYYNEQFF.

The chain links TRBV25-1 to TRBJ2-1; 8 bases fit TRBD2. The CDR3 has 15 residues. Per the germline V gene, CDR1 is MGHDK and CDR2 is SYGVNS. The junction had 14 bases not matched to a gene; V was cut back by 4 bases and J by 12 bases. For the CDR3, the DNA is TGTGCCAGCAGTGGAGCGGGGGTTGGGTTCGGGGTGCAGTTCTTC. This translates into CASSGAGVGFGVQFF.

Many counts were recorded for this clonotype. The chain combines TRBV9 with TRBJ2-1, with D possibly being TRBD2 (6 bases). V lost 4 bases, J lost 9 bases, and 14 bases lay in between. CDR3 length equals 13 residues. Germline V gene sequence: CDR1 SGDLS, CDR2 YYNGEE. Here the CDR3 reads CASSPGGTGEQFF. The CDR3 DNA follows: TGTGCCAGCAGCCCAGGAGGGACGGGTGAGCAGTTCTTC.

This sequence joins TRBV2 and TRBJ2-7, with 7 bases that match TRBD1. Germline values: CDR1 SNHLY, CDR2 FYNNEI. The CDR3 is made up of 17 amino acids. The J segment lost 6 bases and the V segment lost 2 bases, leaving 16 bases of the junction unmatched. The chain's CDR3 is CASSETIGQDFSVEQYF. The CDR3 region has the DNA TGTGCCAGCAGTGAAACAATAGGACAGGATTTTTCGGTCGAGCAGTACTTC. The whole variable domain, filled in from reference TRBV2 and TRBJ2-7, reads EPEVTQTPSHQVTQMGQEVILRCVPISNHLYFYWYRQILGQKVEFLVSFYNNEISEKSEIFDDQFSVERPDGSNFTLKIRSTKLEDSAMYFCASSETIGQDFSVEQYFGPGTRLTVT.

This clonotype was picked up a small number of times. The chain links TRBV4-1 to TRBJ2-3, with D possibly matching TRBD1 (5 bases). The V and J ends lost 1 base and 4 bases respectively, with 12 bases between them. The CDR3 is 15 residues long. From germline, CDR1 is MGHRA and CDR2 YSYEKL. The CDR3 spells CASSQGQGIPDTQYF. CDR3 DNA sequence: TGCGCCAGCAGCCAAGGCCAGGGTATCCCAGATACGCAGTATTTT.

The chain uses TRBV19 and TRBJ2-1; 7 bases are a match to TRBD2. Trimming removed 3 bases from V and 2 bases from J; junction bases left unmatched: 4. Germline V CDR1 and CDR2: LNHDA, SQIVND (reference sequence). The length of the CDR3 is 15 residues. CDR3 in DNA: TGTGCCAGTAGTATGGCGGCGGGGGCCTACAATGAGCAGTTCTTC. It specifies CASSMAAGAYNEQFF.

J is TRBJ2-2 and V is TRBV12-3 or TRBV12-4, with 13 bases fitting TRBD2. CDR3 length: 17 amino acids. J lost 0 bases, V lost 6 bases, and 4 bases had no gene match. This CDR3 reads CASSGTSGAPNTGELFF. The CDR3 DNA is TGTGCCAGCAGCGGGACTAGCGGGGCACCGAACACCGGGGAGCTGTTTTTT.

This chain connects TRBV4-1 to TRBJ2-2, with no clear D. V lost 2 bases and J 0 bases, leaving 7 bases between the germline ends. The CDR3 extends over 15 amino acids. The germline V gene has CDR1 MGHRA and CDR2 YSYEKL. The CDR3 is CASSQIQTNTGELFF. The CDR3 DNA is TGCGCCAGCAGCCAAATACAGACGAACACCGGGGAGCTGTTTTTT.

This clonotype has only a few counts. The V gene is TRBV4-1, the J gene TRBJ1-5; D is perhaps TRBD1 (6 bases). V shed 0 bases and J shed 6 bases, with 15 bases lying between them. The length of the CDR3 is 16 residues. CDR1 MGHRA and CDR2 YSYEKL come from the germline V gene. In nucleotides, the CDR3 is TGCGCCAGCAGCCAAGACTGGCGGGGGGCCGGTCAGCCCCAGCATTTT. It is translated as CASSQDWRGAGQPQHF.

This clonotype has at least ten counts. The chain employs TRBV29-1 and TRBJ1-1; D unclear. Trimming removed 4 bases from V and 4 bases from J, with 10 bases in between. CDR1 and CDR2 from the germline V gene are SQVTM and ANQGSEA. The CDR3 runs 12 residues. The CDR3 DNA is TGCAGCGTTGTTCGACGGGGCACTGAAGCTTTCTTT. As protein: CSVVRRGTEAFF.